This T cell receptor beta chain was sequenced in a study of T cells in Graves' hyperthyroidism and ophthalmopathy. V shed 6 bases, J shed 0 bases, and the junction held 7 bases outside the gene matches. The CDR3 totals 15 residues. Germline V gene sequence: CDR1 MDHEN, CDR2 SYDVKM. There are many counts of this clonotype. RNA transcripts provided the source from which TCR beta CDR3 regions were amplified. The TCR CDR3 was amplified in a first-round RT-PCR using the HTBI primer set. TCRdb analysed the multiplex PCR reads with MiXCR anew, one entry per CDR3 protein. The data hold around 610,000 distinct CDR3 sequences, with approximately 14% observed a single time.

Material: blood. The chain employs TRBV28 and TRBJ1-1, with 7 bases aligning to TRBD1. The sequence was obtained from a woman aged 40 to 55 with Graves' ophthalmopathy. CDR3 residues: CASRTGQAMNTEAFF. CDR3 sequence (DNA): TGTGCCAGCAGAACCGGACAGGCCATGAACACTGAAGCTTTCTTT.